The clone carrying this T cell receptor (beta chain) was detected only a few times. The method was immunoSEQ multiplex PCR; TCRdb's version includes in-frame clones alone and lacks a portion of them. The sample comprises 30,000 to 40,000 clones, over 75% of which are singletons, and 3% to 4.5% rests with the top ten. The CDR3 has 13 residues. Germline CDR1 and CDR2: LNHDA and SQIVND (reference sequence). Trimming cost V 3 bases and J 8 bases, with 13 bases left between them. The data are from a study of PD-L1 blockade in urothelial cancer. Study background: Analyses were performed on blood at 3 weeks after treatment start (the second dose) and at 6 weeks.

Each patient contributed between 1 and 8 total time points of blood mononuclear cells, pretreatment and during treatment. The receptor was isolated from a man in his 70s with urothelial cancer. The sample consisted of PBMCs, taken around atezolizumab (anti-PD-L1) treatment. The chain uses TRBV19 and TRBJ1-2; D gene uncertain. This CDR3 is CASSMSQSRGYTF. CDR3 nucleotide sequence: TGTGCCAGTAGTATGAGCCAGTCTAGGGGCTACACCTTC.